This T cell receptor (beta chain) was retrieved from a study of blood T cell repertoires in COVID-19. Some clones are missing from TCRdb's copy, which holds only in-frame ones; the method was immunoSEQ multiplex PCR. The data show some 500,000 clones, 70% to 90% seen once. V lost 0 bases, J lost 4 bases, and 5 bases stayed unmatched. This CDR3 is 15 amino acids long. The V gene's germline CDR1 is SGHRS and CDR2 YFSETQ. The TCR was taken from a woman between 50 and 59 years old with COVID-19, enrolled during active disease. The J gene is TRBJ1-1, the V gene TRBV5-1, with 8 positions matching TRBD1. Sequencing was carried out using peripheral blood. The CDR3 nucleotides read TGCGCCAGCAGCTTGGGGACCGACAGGGGCACTGAAGCTTTCTTT. This sequence encodes CASSLGTDRGTEAFF.